These 4 T cell receptor beta chains share one sample of origin, sequenced in a study of chemoradiotherapy in HPV16-positive cancers. Using immunoSEQ multiplex PCR, the repertoire was profiled, and TCRdb retains in-frame clones only, with some absent. The table records 36,000 or so clones, 80% of them present only once. The sample was blood, taken from a patient who underwent chemoradiotherapy. Receptors were obtained from a human donor with HPV-associated anogenital cancer.

This chain joins TRBV5-1 and TRBJ2-1; D gene ambiguous. Looked up from germline, CDR1 is SGHRS and CDR2 is YFSETQ. The CDR3 contains 14 residues. Trimming took off 0 bases at V and 8 bases at J, with 12 bases between the two ends. Here the CDR3 DNA reads TGCGCCAGCAGCTTGGCGGCAGGAGCCCATGAGCAGTTCTTC. Amino acid sequence: CASSLAAGAHEQFF.

This clone was detected a few times. This chain links TRBV13 with TRBJ1-6, with a tentative D call TRBD1 (5 bases). This CDR3 has 14 amino acids. The germline V gene has CDR1 PRHDT and CDR2 FYEKMQ (reference sequence). Trimming pared 0 bases from V and 12 bases from J, leaving 12 bases between. The CDR3 sequence: CASSLGAGRVPLHF. In nucleotides, the CDR3 is TGTGCCAGCAGCTTAGGGGCAGGGCGGGTACCCCTCCACTTT.

The chain combines TRBV27 with TRBJ1-2; 7 bases agree with TRBD1. CDR1 MNHEY and CDR2 SMNVEV come from the germline V gene (reference sequence). After removal of 0 bases from V and 2 bases from J, the junction contained 6 bases not matched to a gene. This CDR3 contains 16 residues. The DNA of the CDR3 is TGTGCCAGCAGTTTATCAATAGGGGACAGCAACTATGGCTACACCTTC. It specifies CASSLSIGDSNYGYTF.

The chain combines TRBV7-9 with TRBJ2-1; TRBD1 or TRBD2 may be the D gene (6 bases each). Germline V gene lookup returns CDR1 SEHNR and CDR2 FQNEAQ (reference sequence). The CDR3 is 16 residues long. V was trimmed by 2 bases and J by 8 bases, leaving 19 bases between them. The CDR3 loop is CASSLILTGAEDEQFF. In DNA, the CDR3 is TGTGCCAGCAGCTTAATTCTAACGGGGGCAGAGGATGAGCAGTTCTTC.